The rows below give T cell receptor beta chains drawn from one sample of a study of molecular identifiers for immune sequencing clone quantification. MiXCR, applied by TCRdb to the PCR reads, yields one record per CDR3 protein. The sample holds about half a million distinct CDR3 sequences; 20% to 25% are singletons and the top ten take around 0.84%. Sequencing input: naive CD8+ T cells from blood, with Jurkat cell RNA spiked in. The receptors come from a human donor in good health. Some libraries in this study had Jurkat cell RNA spiked in. The CDR3 runs from the conserved cysteine through the conserved F or W. Fields, in order: J gene, V gene, CDR3 protein.

j_gene: TRBJ2-7
v_gene: TRBV13
CDR3aa: CASSLPIQGAYEQYF

j_gene: TRBJ2-5
v_gene: TRBV28
CDR3aa: CASSTDRWQETQYF

j_gene: TRBJ1-1
v_gene: TRBV9
CDR3aa: CASSKEGGVNTEAFF

j_gene: TRBJ2-7
v_gene: TRBV4-1
CDR3aa: CASSQEYFSHPYEQYF

j_gene: TRBJ1-5
v_gene: TRBV30
CDR3aa: CAWSPPDSSNQPQHF

j_gene: TRBJ2-2
v_gene: TRBV9
CDR3aa: CASSAGYGAGELFF

j_gene: TRBJ1-1
v_gene: TRBV18
CDR3aa: CASSPPEGVNTEAFF

j_gene: TRBJ1-3
v_gene: TRBV20-1
CDR3aa: CSARDWDRSGNTIYF

j_gene: TRBJ1-5
v_gene: TRBV6-2/TRBV6-3
CDR3aa: CASSYFGGVGQPQHF

j_gene: TRBJ2-4
v_gene: TRBV28
CDR3aa: CASSFSQGATKNIQYF

j_gene: TRBJ2-5
v_gene: TRBV20-1
CDR3aa: CSARDTGGAETQYF

j_gene: TRBJ2-2
v_gene: TRBV19
CDR3aa: CASSSSSGTGELFF

j_gene: TRBJ2-5
v_gene: TRBV27
CDR3aa: CASSFVSEETQYF

j_gene: TRBJ2-7
v_gene: TRBV7-9
CDR3aa: CASTRAGLGQYF

j_gene: TRBJ1-6
v_gene: TRBV12-3/TRBV12-4
CDR3aa: CASSLYNSPLHF

j_gene: TRBJ2-1
v_gene: TRBV6-2/TRBV6-3
CDR3aa: CASSFSMGDNEQFF

j_gene: TRBJ2-7
v_gene: TRBV7-9
CDR3aa: CASSFQTSTYEQYF

j_gene: TRBJ2-5
v_gene: TRBV9
CDR3aa: CASGVSPRTYQETQYF

j_gene: TRBJ1-2
v_gene: TRBV30
CDR3aa: CAWGDGGWGYTF

j_gene: TRBJ2-3
v_gene: TRBV27
CDR3aa: CASSLNYPDTQYF

j_gene: TRBJ1-5
v_gene: TRBV7-2
CDR3aa: CASGSNEEAGDYQPQHF

j_gene: TRBJ2-7
v_gene: TRBV7-6
CDR3aa: CASSLDDRIMYEQYF

j_gene: TRBJ2-7
v_gene: TRBV28
CDR3aa: CASSRARLAGVYEQYF

j_gene: TRBJ2-7
v_gene: TRBV7-2
CDR3aa: CASSSAGLAGSEVGYEQYF

j_gene: TRBJ1-1
v_gene: TRBV20-1
CDR3aa: CSARDGMNTEAFF

j_gene: TRBJ1-1
v_gene: TRBV20-1
CDR3aa: CSARTREGFMNTEAFF

j_gene: TRBJ1-1
v_gene: TRBV12-3/TRBV12-4
CDR3aa: CASSLGRAWSTEAFF

j_gene: TRBJ2-5
v_gene: TRBV12-3/TRBV12-4
CDR3aa: CASSLTLEGAMETQYF

j_gene: TRBJ2-5
v_gene: TRBV6-5
CDR3aa: CASSYSWGGETQYF

j_gene: TRBJ2-7
v_gene: TRBV6-2/TRBV6-3
CDR3aa: CASDRGAYYEQYF

j_gene: TRBJ2-7
v_gene: TRBV4-1
CDR3aa: CASSQDLGHYYEQYF

j_gene: TRBJ1-6
v_gene: TRBV19
CDR3aa: CASSIQGQGYSPLHF

j_gene: TRBJ2-7
v_gene: TRBV19
CDR3aa: CASTLGQGPSYEQYF

j_gene: TRBJ1-1
v_gene: TRBV19
CDR3aa: CASTLGTGNTEAFF

j_gene: TRBJ1-1
v_gene: TRBV4-1
CDR3aa: CASSQERLNTEAFF

j_gene: TRBJ2-7
v_gene: TRBV29-1
CDR3aa: CSVGKGYEQYF

j_gene: TRBJ1-5
v_gene: TRBV19
CDR3aa: CASTMGNQPQHF

j_gene: TRBJ2-7
v_gene: TRBV4-2
CDR3aa: CASSQELSGIRGYEQYF

j_gene: TRBJ1-5
v_gene: TRBV20-1
CDR3aa: CSAGALRRDVGGRQPQHF

j_gene: TRBJ1-5
v_gene: TRBV12-3/TRBV12-4
CDR3aa: CASSSTGAQPQHF

j_gene: TRBJ2-1
v_gene: TRBV7-6
CDR3aa: CASTFGPDSYNEQFF

j_gene: TRBJ1-1
v_gene: TRBV12-3/TRBV12-4
CDR3aa: CASSLADLNTEAFF

j_gene: TRBJ1-2
v_gene: TRBV9
CDR3aa: CASSSPAEAFGYTF

j_gene: TRBJ1-5
v_gene: TRBV6-6
CDR3aa: CASSYSTGTGGYSNQPQHF

j_gene: TRBJ1-5
v_gene: TRBV19
CDR3aa: CASKWAHNQPQHF

j_gene: TRBJ1-1
v_gene: TRBV6-4
CDR3aa: CASRKTANTEAFF

j_gene: TRBJ2-3
v_gene: TRBV6-1
CDR3aa: CASSEWEGSTQYF

j_gene: TRBJ1-5
v_gene: TRBV15
CDR3aa: CATSIDRSNQPQHF

j_gene: TRBJ2-7
v_gene: TRBV4-1
CDR3aa: CASSQDPKNEQYF

j_gene: TRBJ2-2
v_gene: TRBV6-2/TRBV6-3
CDR3aa: CASRPTSGRAPNTGELFF

j_gene: TRBJ1-1
v_gene: TRBV13
CDR3aa: CASSSRYENTEAFF

j_gene: TRBJ2-7
v_gene: TRBV9
CDR3aa: CASSVERETSYEQYF

j_gene: TRBJ1-4
v_gene: TRBV6-6
CDR3aa: CASSYSTPTATNEKLFF

j_gene: TRBJ2-7
v_gene: TRBV20-1
CDR3aa: CSARVAGASSYEQYF

j_gene: TRBJ2-5
v_gene: TRBV14
CDR3aa: CASSPWGQETQYF